This T cell receptor beta chain was found in a study of CD8+ T cells in alopecia areata. Across the whole study: Treatment with tofacitinib (6 to 18 months) was followed by 6 months off drug. Regarding the study as a whole: Many expanded lesional clones persisted in scalp and blood during tofacitinib treatment.

Treatment reported: oral pan-JAK inhibitor, 5-10 mg twice daily. Researchers picked out CD4+ and CD8+ T cells from PBMCs by sorting. Germline loops: CDR1 MNHEY, CDR2 SVGAGI. The length of the CDR3 is 14 residues. Deletions cut 2 bases from V and 5 bases from J, with 9 bases between. cDNA reverse transcribed from extracted RNA served as the sequencing template. Method: immunoSEQ multiplex PCR; TCRdb's copy keeps in-frame clones and lacks some. The sample yields about 140,000 clones, more than 85% seen once. Turning to this clone: Its antigen is unknown.

The rearrangement joins TRBV6-5 to TRBJ2-2, with no clear D. The TCR originated in a human donor with alopecia areata. The sample was CD8+ T cells sorted from blood, taken at week 4, from a patient treated with tofacitinib. The CDR3 DNA reads TGTGCCAGCAGTTACAATTCGGGTACCGGGGAGCTGTTTTTT. Translated, it gives CASSYNSGTGELFF.